Detailed here is one TCR beta chain. Germline assignment: CDR1 SQVTM and CDR2 ANQGSEA. V shed 7 bases, J shed 0 bases, and the junction held 4 bases outside the gene matches. This CDR3 is 13 amino acids long. The entry originates in a study of cytomegalovirus exposure and HLA in healthy donors. The PCR ran on 60 Vbeta and 13 Jbeta primers. Produced via immunoSEQ multiplex PCR; TCRdb's table is partial and in-frame only. The profile shows approximately 89,000 clones, 69% of them singletons. This chain joins TRBV29-1 and TRBJ2-3, with 7 bases aligning to TRBD2. The sequenced material came from PBMCs. This clonotype was obtained from a female donor in good health and CMV-seronegative. The CDR3 protein is CSAWGGSTDTQYF. The DNA of the CDR3 is TGCAGCGCTTGGGGGGGGAGCACAGATACGCAGTATTTT.